This T cell receptor (beta chain) is drawn from a study of cytomegalovirus exposure and HLA in healthy donors. Regarding the study as a whole: TCR beta V segments were, for the most part, productive about 87% or about 30% of the time in an earlier analysis.

The study sampled nominally healthy donors, though unrecorded immune exposures were likely. The CDR3 spans 16 residues. Germline-derived CDR1 and CDR2 are KGHSH and LQKENI. V dropped 4 bases and J dropped 4; count of bases not matched to a gene: 8. 60 Vbeta and 13 Jbeta primers were used in PCR. Sequenced by immunoSEQ multiplex PCR; TCRdb stores in-frame clones only, minus some. In the table there are around 150,000 clones, 79% of which are singletons. Comments on this clone: The antigen is not known.

Sequencing input: PBMCs. This receptor was obtained from a male donor in good health and CMV-seronegative. This sequence joins TRBV18 and TRBJ2-5; TRBD1 matches at 11 bases. For the CDR3, the DNA is TGTGCCAGCTCACTCGGACAGGGGGCCTTGCGAGAGACCCAGTACTTC. Protein product: CASSLGQGALRETQYF.